These 17 T cell receptor beta chains originate from one sample sequenced in a study of cytomegalovirus exposure and HLA in healthy donors. Sequencing used immunoSEQ multiplex PCR; TCRdb keeps in-frame clones, though not all of them. Of 100,000 to 150,000 clones in the sample, roughly 90% were seen once. Sequencing was performed on PBMCs. These receptors were collected from a young woman in good health and CMV-seronegative.

This chain joins TRBV7-8 and TRBJ2-2; no reliable D call. Trimming removed 2 bases from V and 5 bases from J, with 6 bases in between. The CDR3 sequence is 13 residues long. The V gene's germline CDR1 is SGHVS and CDR2 FQNEAQ. CDR3 sequence reads: CASSLLITGELFF. The DNA of the CDR3 is TGTGCCAGCAGCTTACTTATTACCGGGGAGCTGTTTTTT.

This sequence joins TRBV10-3 and TRBJ1-2; 12 bases are a match to TRBD1. With V trimmed by 7 bases and J by 8 bases, 5 bases remained unmatched. Germline V lookup: CDR1 ENHRY, CDR2 SYGVKD. The CDR3 covers 13 residues. The CDR3 here is CAITRDRGQGYTF. In DNA, the CDR3 is TGTGCCATCACCCGGGACAGGGGGCAGGGCTACACCTTC.

This sequence joins TRBV5-4 and TRBJ2-5; 11 nucleotides align to TRBD2. Germline V gives CDR1 SGHNT, CDR2 YYREEE (reference sequence). The J segment lost 5 bases and the V segment lost 0 bases, leaving 6 bases of the junction unmatched. The CDR3 has 16 residues. This CDR3 reads CASSLELAGVSETQYF. In nucleotides, the CDR3 is TGTGCCAGCAGCTTGGAACTAGCGGGAGTTTCTGAGACCCAGTACTTC.

V is TRBV28 and J is TRBJ1-4; possible D gene TRBD1, 6 bases. The V end lost 4 bases, the J end lost 2 bases, and 17 bases lay between the germline ends. CDR3 length: 17 residues. Germline CDR1 MDHEN, CDR2 SYDVKM. The CDR3 DNA reads as TGTGCCAGCAGTTCTGTTGGACAGCCGAGGACTAATGAAAAACTGTTTTTT. This translates into CASSSVGQPRTNEKLFF.

The chain combines TRBV19 with TRBJ2-1, with 16 bases fitting TRBD2. Germline values: CDR1 LNHDA, CDR2 SQIVND (reference sequence). The CDR3 spans 16 residues. The ends lost 4 bases at V and 7 bases at J; junction bases unmatched: 4. CDR3 nucleotide sequence: TGTGCCAGTAGTACAGGGACTAGCGGGAGGGCGAATGAGCAGTTCTTC. Its protein product is CASSTGTSGRANEQFF.

The count of this clone is one. This rearrangement joins TRBV27 to TRBJ2-2, with 8 bases identical to TRBD2. With 6 bases clipped from V and 4 bases from J, the junction kept 7 bases outside the gene matches. This CDR3 comprises 15 residues. Germline CDR1 MNHEY, CDR2 SMNVEV (reference sequence). Written as DNA, the CDR3 is TGTGCCAGCAGAGAGGCGGGAGGTCCCACCGGGGAGCTGTTTTTT. Translating it yields CASREAGGPTGELFF.

The chain uses TRBV27 and TRBJ2-7; the match to TRBD1 covers 9 bases. The CDR3 is 13 amino acids. The ends lost 8 bases at V and 4 bases at J; junction bases unmatched: 6. Germline V gene sequence: CDR1 MNHEY, CDR2 SMNVEV (reference sequence). The CDR3 DNA reads TGTGCCAGCTCCAGGACAGGGGTATACGAGCAGTACTTC. Protein: CASSRTGVYEQYF.

The chain combines TRBV28 with TRBJ2-7; 9 bases match TRBD1. J lost 6 bases, V lost 7 bases, and 7 bases had no gene match. Looked up from germline, CDR1 is MDHEN and CDR2 is SYDVKM. This CDR3 has 13 amino acids. In DNA, the CDR3 is TGTGCCAGCATTACAGGGGGCGCCCCCGAGCAGTACTTC. It encodes CASITGGAPEQYF.

V usage is TRBV10-1 and J usage is TRBJ2-3; D is perhaps TRBD1 (6 bases). From germline, CDR1 is WNHNN and CDR2 SYGVQD (reference sequence). The CDR3 is 15 residues long. V was shortened by 3 bases and J by 3 bases, with 13 bases between the two germline ends. The CDR3 DNA follows: TGCGCCAGCAGTGACGGGACACCCAAAACAGATACGCAGTATTTT. It codes for CASSDGTPKTDTQYF.

The chain recombines TRBV5-6 with TRBJ2-7, with TRBD2 matching 7 bases. CDR3 length equals 15 residues. The trim removed 4 bases at V and 0 bases at J, leaving 7 bases unmatched. Germline assignment: CDR1 SGHDT and CDR2 YYEEEE. The CDR3 region is CASSGWGRGSYEQYF. In nucleotides, the CDR3 is TGTGCCAGCAGCGGTTGGGGGAGGGGCTCCTACGAGCAGTACTTC.

V and J are TRBV7-2 and TRBJ2-5, with 11 positions matching TRBD2. The CDR3 length is 16 residues. CDR1 and CDR2 from the germline V gene are SGHTA and FQGNSA. Trimming cost V 5 bases and J 5 bases; bases outside gene matches: 10. CDR3: CASSPYSGRAAETQYF. Here the CDR3 DNA reads TGTGCCAGCAGCCCCTATAGCGGGAGGGCCGCGGAGACCCAGTACTTC.

V usage is TRBV6-1 and J usage is TRBJ2-7, with 9 bases that match TRBD2. The CDR3 runs to 14 residues. V lost 8 bases, J lost 7 bases, and 12 bases stayed unmatched. CDR1 and CDR2 from the germline V gene are MNHNS and SASEGT. CDR3 region: CASYHSGRIYEQYF. In DNA form, the CDR3 reads TGTGCCAGCTATCATAGCGGGAGAATATATGAGCAGTACTTC.

The gene calls are TRBV29-1 and TRBJ2-2, with D possibly TRBD1 on 7 matching bases. CDR1 and CDR2 (germline): SQVTM, ANQGSEA. This CDR3 comprises 14 residues. V dropped 3 bases and J dropped 5 bases, with 13 bases sitting between them. The CDR3: CSVEEGAGTGELFF. CDR3 nucleotide sequence: TGCAGCGTTGAGGAGGGGGCGGGGACCGGGGAGCTGTTTTTT.

The genes are TRBV5-1 and TRBJ1-5, with TRBD1 as a possible D gene (6 bases). Germline CDR1 SGHRS, CDR2 YFSETQ. The CDR3 covers 15 residues. V gave up 0 bases and J gave up 6 bases, with 13 bases separating them. Here the CDR3 reads CASSLDSGVSQPQHF. CDR3 nucleotide sequence: TGCGCCAGCAGCTTGGATTCAGGGGTCTCTCAGCCCCAGCATTTT.

The rearrangement links TRBV29-1 to TRBJ2-7, with 9 bases matching TRBD2. Germline V lookup: CDR1 SQVTM, CDR2 ANQGSEA. This CDR3 region has 14 residues. With 4 bases clipped from V and 6 bases from J, the junction kept 10 bases outside the gene matches. For the CDR3, the DNA is TGCAGCGTTGGCTCGCGACTAGCGGATTTCGAGCAGTACTTC. It is translated as CSVGSRLADFEQYF.

The chain recombines TRBV21-1 with TRBJ2-1; no DNA check was done on the table's D call, TRBD1. TRBV21-1 corresponds to a pseudogene. The CDR3 length is 16 residues. For the CDR3, the DNA is TGTGCCAGCAACCCTGACAGGGATGTCGCCTACAATGAGCAGTTCTTC. Amino acids: CASNPDRDVAYNEQFF.

The chain employs TRBV5-4 and TRBJ2-3; the match to TRBD1 covers 9 bases. The CDR3 contains 14 residues. Per germline, CDR1 SGHNT and CDR2 YYREEE (reference sequence). Unmatched junction bases numbered 4, after V lost 5 bases and J lost 3 bases. CDR3 region: CASSSQGATDTQYF. CDR3 nucleotides: TGTGCCAGCAGTTCACAGGGGGCTACAGATACGCAGTATTTT.